What follows are 18 T cell receptor beta chains derived from one specimen sequenced in a study of spatial heterogeneity in lung cancer. Time point in this sample: sample taken at primary tumor resection. The sequenced material consisted of unsorted whole RNA from tumor, nontumor lung or frozen PBMC. TCRdb re-derived calls from the 5' RACE reads in MiXCR, one entry per CDR3 protein. The sample records more than 6,500 distinct CDR3 sequences, over 7.5% being singletons. The input for sequencing was PBMCs, taken at surgery. These receptors originate from a male donor with early-stage non-small cell lung cancer.

In its sample, this clonotype was seen many times. As an off-target read in a library built for alpha chains, this beta chain has a frequency of little significance. The chain employs TRBV24-1 and TRBJ2-5; 10 nucleotides agree with TRBD2. This CDR3 spans 12 amino acids. Germline-derived CDR1 and CDR2 are KGHDR and SFDVKD. J gave up 5 bases and V 9 bases, and 2 bases lay outside the gene matches. CDR3 in amino acids: CATAAGGETQYF. The CDR3 bases are TGTGCCACCGCAGCGGGGGGGGAGACCCAGTACTTC.

This clonotype was counted ten times or more. This beta chain is a stray read from a library made for alpha chains; its abundance is not meaningful. V gene TRBV18 combines with J gene TRBJ2-5; 7 nucleotides match TRBD1. V lost 3 bases to trimming and J lost 2 bases; unmatched junction nucleotides: 15. From germline, CDR1 is KGHSH and CDR2 LQKENI. The CDR3 has 18 amino acids. Here the CDR3 reads CASSPGTEEIPKQETQYF. The CDR3 DNA is TGTGCCAGCTCACCCGGGACAGAAGAAATACCCAAACAAGAGACCCAGTACTTC.

This clonotype was counted ten times or more. A library prepared for alpha chains yielded this beta chain as an off-target read; its size is of little meaning. V usage is TRBV29-1 and J usage is TRBJ2-7, with 8 nucleotides matching TRBD2. The CDR3 consists of 13 residues. The J segment lost 3 bases and the V segment lost 4 bases, leaving 5 bases of the junction unmatched. CDR1 and CDR2 (germline): SQVTM, ANQGSEA. CDR3 amino acids: CSVVPRGVYEQYF. The CDR3 DNA follows: TGCAGCGTTGTCCCGCGGGGGGTCTACGAGCAGTACTTC.

Regarding this clonotype: For a library built for alpha chains, this beta chain is a stray read; little rests on its size. The CDR3 loop is CASSGRDQPQHF. In DNA form, the CDR3 reads TGTGCCAGTAGTGGGAGAGATCAGCCCCAGCATTTT. The chain joins TRBV19 to TRBJ1-5; D not resolved. The CDR3 covers 12 residues. The germline V and J ends were trimmed by 5 bases and 5 bases, with 7 bases remaining between them. Germline assignment: CDR1 LNHDA and CDR2 SQIVND (reference sequence).

This clonotype was seen repeatedly, ten times or more. Because the library targeted alpha chains, this beta chain is an off-target read whose size means little. This chain uses TRBV24-1 with TRBJ2-6; perhaps TRBD2 as D (7 bases). Trimming took 3 bases from V and 3 from J, leaving 23 bases between them. CDR3 size: 20 residues. Germline CDR1 KGHDR, CDR2 SFDVKD. Here the CDR3 DNA reads TGTGCCACCAGTGATACCCCCATAGGGGGGAGGGCCTATGGGGCCAACGTCCTGACTTTC. Its protein is CATSDTPIGGRAYGANVLTF.

This clonotype has ten or more counts. This beta chain appears as a stray read in a library generated for alpha chains; its size is not informative. V is TRBV6-6 and J is TRBJ1-1, with D perhaps TRBD1 (5 bases). This CDR3 has 14 amino acids. CDR1 MNHNY and CDR2 SVGAGI come from the germline V gene (reference sequence). With 4 bases removed from V and 4 bases from J, the gap between germline ends came to 13 bases. The CDR3 loop reads CASSSVAGSTEAFF. CDR3 nucleotides: TGTGCCAGCAGTTCTGTAGCAGGGAGCACTGAAGCTTTCTTT.

As for this clonotype: This beta chain is off target for a library built for alpha chains, so its abundance means little. The genes are TRBV12-3 or TRBV12-4 and TRBJ1-4; a possible D gene is TRBD1 (6 bases). Between the trimmed V and J ends, which lost 3 bases and 7 bases, there was a span of 21 bases. This CDR3 spans 17 amino acids. The CDR3 is CASSFGLVVGAGEKLFF. The CDR3 nucleotides read TGTGCCAGCAGTTTTGGGTTGGTTGTGGGGGCCGGTGAAAAACTGTTTTTT.

On this clonotype: A library made for alpha chains picked up this beta chain off target, so its size means little. V gene TRBV11-2 combines with J gene TRBJ1-1, with a weak D call TRBD1 (5 bases). Trimming removed 6 bases at V and 5 bases at J, with 13 bases between. CDR1 is SGHAT, CDR2 FQNNGV, per germline. The CDR3 sequence is 13 residues long. Written as DNA, the CDR3 is TGTGCCAGCAGTCGGCCAGGGCGGACTGAAGCTTTCTTT. It encodes CASSRPGRTEAFF.

This clonotype appeared many times. This beta chain is a stray read from a library made for alpha chains; its abundance is not meaningful. The chain carries TRBV18 and TRBJ1-5, with a possible D match to TRBD1 (5 bases). Looked up from germline, CDR1 is KGHSH and CDR2 is LQKENI. Trimming removed 3 bases from V and 7 bases from J, with 19 bases in between. The CDR3 is 16 residues long. CDR3 amino acids: CASSPSQGSDGQPQHF. The CDR3 DNA follows: TGTGCCAGCTCACCGTCGCAGGGTAGTGACGGACAGCCCCAGCATTTT.

This clonotype was recorded at least ten times. Within a library made for alpha chains, this beta chain is off target, and its count is uninformative. The chain carries TRBV7-3 and TRBJ2-5; 8 bases agree with TRBD1. V lost 2 bases, J lost 5 bases, and 7 bases stayed unmatched. The CDR3 extends over 15 amino acids. Germline CDR1 is SGHTA and CDR2 is FQGTGA. The chain's CDR3 is CASSLGSGGSETQYF. The CDR3 DNA reads as TGTGCCAGCAGCTTAGGGTCAGGGGGCTCGGAGACCCAGTACTTC.

This clonotype was seen ten or more times. A library made for alpha chains picked up this beta chain off target, so its size means little. The chain links TRBV27 to TRBJ2-7; D not certain. The CDR3 runs to 14 residues. Per the germline V gene, CDR1 is MNHEY and CDR2 is SMNVEV (reference sequence). V lost 2 bases, J lost 3 bases, and 11 bases lay in between. The chain's CDR3 is CASSLNGRHYEQYF. The DNA for the CDR3 is TGTGCCAGCAGTTTAAACGGAAGACACTACGAGCAGTACTTC.

This clonotype appeared many times. This beta chain lies outside the target of a library built for alpha chains; its clone size means little. The CDR3 region has the DNA TGTGCCACCACTAGCGACGTCGCAGATACGCAGTATTTT. It specifies CATTSDVADTQYF. This sequence joins TRBV19 and TRBJ2-3, with TRBD2 matching over 7 bases. The CDR3 extends over 13 amino acids. Per germline, CDR1 LNHDA and CDR2 SQIVND (reference sequence). The trim removed 10 bases at V and 4 bases at J, leaving 8 bases unmatched.

Many counts were recorded for this clonotype. As an off-target read in a library built for alpha chains, this beta chain has a frequency of little significance. Here the CDR3 reads CSASEAGGYNEQFF. The CDR3 coding sequence is TGCAGTGCTAGCGAGGCGGGAGGCTACAATGAGCAGTTCTTC. This chain joins TRBV20-1 and TRBJ2-1, with 8 bases that match TRBD2. V was clipped by 3 bases and J by 3 bases; unmatched bases: 4. The CDR3 contains 14 residues. Germline CDR1 reads DFQATT; CDR2 reads SNEGSKA (reference sequence).

This clonotype was counted between two and nine times. The junction departs from the called germline gene at one end, perhaps through a read error. With the library built for alpha chains, this beta chain is off target and its frequency is not meaningful. The V and J genes are TRBV7-7 and TRBJ2-5, with 8 positions matching TRBD2. The germline V gene encodes CDR1 SSHAT and CDR2 FNYEAQ (reference sequence). The CDR3 extends over 14 amino acids. CDR3 nucleotide sequence: TGTGCTAGCAGCTCCGGGGGGGGAGTGGAGACCCAGTACTTC. This gives the protein CASSSGGGVETQYF. Together with reference TRBV7-7 and TRBJ2-5, the CDR3 gives the full variable domain: GAGVSQSPRYKVTKRGQDVTLRCDPISSHATLYWYQQALGQGPEFLTYFNYEAQPDKSGLPSDRFSAERPEGSISTLTIQRTEQRDSAMYRCASSSGGGVETQYFGPGTRLLVL.

This clonotype was observed at least ten times. In a library made to pick up alpha chains, this beta chain is a stray read with a size that means little. V gene TRBV18 combines with J gene TRBJ2-2, with 12 bases lining up with TRBD2. The CDR3 extends over 21 amino acids. CDR1 and CDR2 from the germline V gene are KGHSH and LQKENI. Trimming cost V 1 base and J 7 bases; bases outside gene matches: 19. The CDR3 loop is CASSPRPTSGRPLRGNGELFF. The CDR3 region has the DNA TGTGCCAGCTCACCACGTCCGACTAGCGGGAGACCCTTACGGGGGAACGGGGAGCTGTTTTTT.

In its sample, this clonotype was seen many times. This beta chain is an unintended read in a library built for alpha chains; its size means little. This chain connects TRBV7-2 to TRBJ2-2, with TRBD1 matching 9 bases. V lost 6 bases, J lost 2 bases, and 4 bases stayed unmatched. CDR3 size: 15 residues. Per germline, CDR1 SGHTA and CDR2 FQGNSA. As DNA, the CDR3 is TGTGCCAGCAGGACGGGACAGGGAAACACCGGGGAGCTGTTTTTT. It translates to CASRTGQGNTGELFF.

This clonotype was found many times. Because the library targeted alpha chains, this beta chain is an off-target read whose size means little. The chain recombines TRBV20-1 with TRBJ2-5; D remains ambiguous. The CDR3 spans 13 residues. CDR1 is DFQATT, CDR2 SNEGSKA, per germline (reference sequence). Trimming stripped 0 bases from V and 5 bases from J, with 10 bases between. The DNA for the CDR3 is TGCAGTGCTAGAGATTGGCAGGTGGAGACCCAGTACTTC. Translated, it gives CSARDWQVETQYF.

Remarks on this clonotype: This beta chain is an off-target read within a library intended for alpha chains, so its frequency means little. The chain uses TRBV9 and TRBJ1-2; D is ambiguous. Germline V gene lookup returns CDR1 SGDLS and CDR2 YYNGEE. The CDR3 is 13 amino acids. Trimming cost V 0 bases and J 8 bases, with 11 bases left between them. CDR3 nucleotide sequence: TGTGCCAGCAGCGTAGCCGGCACGGAGGGCTACACCTTC. It translates to CASSVAGTEGYTF. The full variable domain, completed using reference TRBV9 and TRBJ1-2, is DSGVTQTPKHLITATGQRVTLRCSPRSGDLSVYWYQQSLDQGLQFLIQYYNGEERAKGNILERFSAQQFPDLHSELNLSSLELGDSALYFCASSVAGTEGYTFGSGTRLTVV.